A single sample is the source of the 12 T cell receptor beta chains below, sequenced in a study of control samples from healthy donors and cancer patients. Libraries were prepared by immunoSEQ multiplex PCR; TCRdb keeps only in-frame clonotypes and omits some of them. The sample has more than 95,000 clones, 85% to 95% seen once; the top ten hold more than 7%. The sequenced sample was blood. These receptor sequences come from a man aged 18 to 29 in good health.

CDR3 nucleotides: TGCGCCAGCAGCCAAGATTCAGTGGGGATGAACACTGAAGCTTTCTTT. Translation: CASSQDSVGMNTEAFF. The chain joins TRBV4-3 to TRBJ1-1, with no clear D. V lost 0 bases, J lost 0 bases, and 11 bases lay in between. The CDR3 contains 16 residues. In germline, CDR1 is LGHNA, CDR2 YSLEER.

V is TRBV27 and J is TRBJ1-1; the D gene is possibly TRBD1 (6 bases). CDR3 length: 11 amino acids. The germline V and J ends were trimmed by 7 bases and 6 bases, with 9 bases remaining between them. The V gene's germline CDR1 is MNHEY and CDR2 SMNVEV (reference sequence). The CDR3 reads CASTAGAEAFF. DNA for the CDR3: TGTGCCAGCACCGCAGGGGCTGAAGCTTTCTTT.

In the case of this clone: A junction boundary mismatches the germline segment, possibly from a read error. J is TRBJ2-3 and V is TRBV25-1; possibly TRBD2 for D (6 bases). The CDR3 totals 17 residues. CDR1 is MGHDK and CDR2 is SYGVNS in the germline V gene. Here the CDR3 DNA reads TGTGCCAGCAGTCTCCCCTCTTTGGGACTCCCCACAGACACGCAGTATTTT. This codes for CASSLPSLGLPTDTQYF.

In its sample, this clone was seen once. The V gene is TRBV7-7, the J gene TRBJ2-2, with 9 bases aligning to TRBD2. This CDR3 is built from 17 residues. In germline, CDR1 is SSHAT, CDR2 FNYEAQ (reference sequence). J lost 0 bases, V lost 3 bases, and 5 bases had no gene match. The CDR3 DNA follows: TGTGCCAGCAGCTTTTCCATAGCGGGAGCGAACACCGGGGAGCTGTTTTTT. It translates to CASSFSIAGANTGELFF.

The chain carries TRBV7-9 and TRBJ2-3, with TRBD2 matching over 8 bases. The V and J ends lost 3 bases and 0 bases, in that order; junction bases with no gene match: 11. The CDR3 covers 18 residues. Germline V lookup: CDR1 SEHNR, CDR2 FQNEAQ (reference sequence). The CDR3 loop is CASSFILTSVFSTDTQYF. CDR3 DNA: TGTGCCAGCAGCTTTATCTTGACTAGCGTTTTTAGCACAGATACGCAGTATTTT.

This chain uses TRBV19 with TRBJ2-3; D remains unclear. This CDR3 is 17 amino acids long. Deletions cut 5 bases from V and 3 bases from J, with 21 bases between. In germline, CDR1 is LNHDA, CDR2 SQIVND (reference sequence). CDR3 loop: CASSSQTLNEGTDTQYF. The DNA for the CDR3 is TGTGCCAGTAGTTCCCAGACCTTAAACGAAGGTACAGATACGCAGTATTTT.

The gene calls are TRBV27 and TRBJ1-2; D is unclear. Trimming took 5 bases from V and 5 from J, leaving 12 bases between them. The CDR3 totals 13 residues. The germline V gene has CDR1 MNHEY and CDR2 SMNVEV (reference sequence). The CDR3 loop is CASSPTRRYGYTF. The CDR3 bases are TGTGCCAGCAGTCCGACCCGACGGTATGGCTACACCTTC.

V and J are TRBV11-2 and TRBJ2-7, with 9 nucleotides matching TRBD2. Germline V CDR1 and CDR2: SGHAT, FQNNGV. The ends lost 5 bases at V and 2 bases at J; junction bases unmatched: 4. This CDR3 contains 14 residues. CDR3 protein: CASSVGLAPYEQYF. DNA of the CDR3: TGTGCCAGCAGCGTCGGACTAGCGCCCTACGAGCAGTACTTC.

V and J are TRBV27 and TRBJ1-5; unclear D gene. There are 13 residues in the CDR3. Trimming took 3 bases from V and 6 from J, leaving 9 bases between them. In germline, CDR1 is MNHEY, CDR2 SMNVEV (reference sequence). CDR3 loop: CASSLDYSQPQHF. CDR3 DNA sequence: TGTGCCAGCAGTTTGGACTATTCTCAGCCCCAGCATTTT.

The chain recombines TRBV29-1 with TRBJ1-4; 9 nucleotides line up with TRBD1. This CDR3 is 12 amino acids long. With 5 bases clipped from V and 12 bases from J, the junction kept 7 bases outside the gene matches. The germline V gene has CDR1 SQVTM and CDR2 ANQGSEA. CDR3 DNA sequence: TGCAGCGTTCGGACAGGGGATGGAGAACTGTTTTTT. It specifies CSVRTGDGELFF.

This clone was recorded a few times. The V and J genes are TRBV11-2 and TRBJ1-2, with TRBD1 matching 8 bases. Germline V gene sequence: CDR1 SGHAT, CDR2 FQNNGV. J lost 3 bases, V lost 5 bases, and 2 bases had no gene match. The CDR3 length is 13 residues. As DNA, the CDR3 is TGTGCCAGCAGCCCGACAGGGGACTATGGCTACACCTTC. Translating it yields CASSPTGDYGYTF.

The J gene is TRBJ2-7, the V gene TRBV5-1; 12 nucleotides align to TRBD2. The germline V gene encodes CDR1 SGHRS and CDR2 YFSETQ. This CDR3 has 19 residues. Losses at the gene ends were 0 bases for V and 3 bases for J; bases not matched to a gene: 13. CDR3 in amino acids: CASSLELAGGRRGLYEQYF. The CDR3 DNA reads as TGCGCCAGCAGCTTGGAACTAGCGGGAGGTCGAAGGGGCCTCTACGAGCAGTACTTC.